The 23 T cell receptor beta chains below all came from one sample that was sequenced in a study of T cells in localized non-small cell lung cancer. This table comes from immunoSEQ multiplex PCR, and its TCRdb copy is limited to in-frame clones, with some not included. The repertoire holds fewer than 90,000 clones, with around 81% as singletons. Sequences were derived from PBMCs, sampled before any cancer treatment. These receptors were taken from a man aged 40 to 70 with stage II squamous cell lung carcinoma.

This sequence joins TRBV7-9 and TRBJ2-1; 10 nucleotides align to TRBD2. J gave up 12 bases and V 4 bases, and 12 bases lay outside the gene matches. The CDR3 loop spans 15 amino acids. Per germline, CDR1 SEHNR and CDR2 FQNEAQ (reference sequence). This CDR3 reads CASSWLAGDGGGQFF. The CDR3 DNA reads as TGTGCCAGCAGCTGGCTAGCGGGAGACGGCGGGGGGCAGTTCTTC.

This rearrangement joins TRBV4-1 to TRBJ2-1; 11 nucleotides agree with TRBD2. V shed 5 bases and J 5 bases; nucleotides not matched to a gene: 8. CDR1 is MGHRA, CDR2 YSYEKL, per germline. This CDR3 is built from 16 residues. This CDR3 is CASSYSSGGPNNEQFF. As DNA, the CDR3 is TGCGCCAGCAGCTATTCTAGCGGGGGGCCTAACAATGAGCAGTTCTTC.

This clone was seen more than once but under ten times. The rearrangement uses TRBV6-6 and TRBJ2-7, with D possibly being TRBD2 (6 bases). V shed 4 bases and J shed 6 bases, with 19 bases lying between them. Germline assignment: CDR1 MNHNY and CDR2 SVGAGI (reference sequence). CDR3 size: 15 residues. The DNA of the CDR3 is TGTGCCAGCAGTTCGCGGGACCGTTTGAGGGGCGAGCAGTACTTC. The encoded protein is CASSSRDRLRGEQYF.

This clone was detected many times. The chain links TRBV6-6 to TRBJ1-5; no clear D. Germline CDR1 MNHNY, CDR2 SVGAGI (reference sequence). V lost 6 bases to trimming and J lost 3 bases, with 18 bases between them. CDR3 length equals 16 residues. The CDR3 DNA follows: TGTGCCAGCAGACCTGGTACGTGGGGATTCAATCAGCCCCAGCATTTT. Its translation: CASRPGTWGFNQPQHF.

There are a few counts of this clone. CDR3 protein: CASSSRQGYGYTF. The DNA of the CDR3 is TGTGCCAGCAGTTCTCGACAGGGGTATGGCTACACCTTC. The genes are TRBV28 and TRBJ1-2; TRBD1 aligns across 8 bases. The junction had 3 bases not matched to a gene; V was cut back by 4 bases and J by 5 bases. The CDR3 is 13 residues long. In germline, CDR1 is MDHEN, CDR2 SYDVKM.

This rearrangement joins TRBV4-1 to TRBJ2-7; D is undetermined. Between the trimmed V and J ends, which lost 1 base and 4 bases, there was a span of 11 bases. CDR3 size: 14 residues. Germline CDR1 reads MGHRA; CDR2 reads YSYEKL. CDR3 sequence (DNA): TGCGCCAGCAGCCAAGCTGAACAGTCATACGAGCAGTACTTC. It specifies CASSQAEQSYEQYF.

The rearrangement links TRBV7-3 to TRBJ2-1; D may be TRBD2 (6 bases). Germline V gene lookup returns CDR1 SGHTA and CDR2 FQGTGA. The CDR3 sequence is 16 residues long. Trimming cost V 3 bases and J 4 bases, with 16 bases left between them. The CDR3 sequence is CASSLGGTVTYNEQFF. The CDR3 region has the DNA TGTGCCAGCAGCTTGGGGGGTACAGTTACATACAATGAGCAGTTCTTC.

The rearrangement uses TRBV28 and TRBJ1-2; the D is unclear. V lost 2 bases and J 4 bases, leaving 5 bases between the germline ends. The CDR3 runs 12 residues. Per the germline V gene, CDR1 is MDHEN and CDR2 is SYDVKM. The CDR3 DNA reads TGTGCCAGCAGTTTAAACCTCTATGGCTACACCTTC. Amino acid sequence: CASSLNLYGYTF.

The CDR3 DNA sequence: TGTGCCAGCAGCGTCTCACTTAAGGGACAGGGTAAAAATGGCTACACCTTC. Translation: CASSVSLKGQGKNGYTF. The J gene is TRBJ1-2, the V gene TRBV9, with 9 bases aligning to TRBD1. V was clipped by 2 bases and J by 6 bases; unmatched bases: 14. Germline V gives CDR1 SGDLS, CDR2 YYNGEE. The CDR3 contains 17 residues.

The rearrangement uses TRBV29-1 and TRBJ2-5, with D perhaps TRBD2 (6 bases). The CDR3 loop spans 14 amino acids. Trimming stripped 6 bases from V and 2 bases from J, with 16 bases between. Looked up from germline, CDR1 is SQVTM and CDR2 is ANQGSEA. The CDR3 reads CSVLGLAPQETQYF. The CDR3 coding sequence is TGCAGCGTCCTGGGCCTAGCGCCACAAGAGACCCAGTACTTC.

The CDR3 reads CASSQRQGRGTEAFF. For the CDR3, the DNA is TGCGCCAGCAGCCAACGACAAGGGCGAGGGACTGAAGCTTTCTTT. The rearrangement joins TRBV4-3 to TRBJ1-1; the D is unclear. Germline loops: CDR1 LGHNA, CDR2 YSLEER. The V end lost 2 bases, the J end lost 5 bases, and 15 bases lay between the germline ends. The CDR3 contains 15 residues.

The CDR3 loop is CASSLVVDTQYF. In nucleotides, the CDR3 is TGTGCCAGCAGCTTAGTTGTAGATACGCAGTATTTT. The genes are TRBV5-6 and TRBJ2-3; D gene ambiguous. Trimming removed 2 bases from V and 5 bases from J, with 6 bases in between. This CDR3 region has 12 residues. CDR1 and CDR2 (germline): SGHDT, YYEEEE. Drawing the rest from reference TRBV5-6 and TRBJ2-3, the complete variable domain is DAGVTQSPTHLIKTRGQQVTLRCSPKSGHDTVSWYQQALGQGPQFIFQYYEEEERQRGNFPDRFSGHQFPNYSSELNVNALLLGDSALYLCASSLVVDTQYFGPGTRLTVL.

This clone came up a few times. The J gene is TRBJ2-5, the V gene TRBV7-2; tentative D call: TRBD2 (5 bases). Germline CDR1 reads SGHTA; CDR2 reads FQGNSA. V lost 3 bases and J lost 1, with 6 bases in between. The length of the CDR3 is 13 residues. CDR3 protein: CASSFGLQETQYF. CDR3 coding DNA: TGTGCCAGCAGCTTTGGACTCCAAGAGACCCAGTACTTC.

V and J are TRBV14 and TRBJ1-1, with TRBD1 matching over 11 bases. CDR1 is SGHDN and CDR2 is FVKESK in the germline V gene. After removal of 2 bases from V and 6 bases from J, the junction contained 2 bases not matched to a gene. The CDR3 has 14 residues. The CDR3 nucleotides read TGTGCCAGCAGCCAAAGGACAGGGGGCCCTGAAGCTTTCTTT. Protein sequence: CASSQRTGGPEAFF.

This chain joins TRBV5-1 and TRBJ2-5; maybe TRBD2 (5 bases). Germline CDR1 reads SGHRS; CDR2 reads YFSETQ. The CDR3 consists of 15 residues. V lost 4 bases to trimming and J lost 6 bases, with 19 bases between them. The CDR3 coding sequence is TGCGCCAGCAGCGACATCGGACGAGGGTGGAAGACCCAGTACTTC. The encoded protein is CASSDIGRGWKTQYF.

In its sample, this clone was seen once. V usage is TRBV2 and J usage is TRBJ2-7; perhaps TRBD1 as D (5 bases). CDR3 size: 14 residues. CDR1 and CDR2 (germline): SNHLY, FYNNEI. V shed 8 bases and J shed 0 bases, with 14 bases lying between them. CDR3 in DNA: TGTGCCAGCCGAGGTGGAAGGGGCTCCTACGAGCAGTACTTC. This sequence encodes CASRGGRGSYEQYF.

The CDR3 sequence is CASTYTDFGYEQYF. The CDR3 DNA reads as TGTGCCAGCACTTATACGGATTTCGGCTACGAGCAGTACTTC. The rearrangement uses TRBV7-8 and TRBJ2-7; D not certain. The germline gives CDR1 SGHVS, CDR2 FQNEAQ. V was trimmed by 7 bases and J by 3 bases, leaving 16 bases between them. The CDR3 totals 14 residues.

The DNA of the CDR3 is TGTGCCAGCAGCTTAGCGTGGGACCCAATTTACAATGAGCAGTTCTTC. Protein: CASSLAWDPIYNEQFF. The V and J genes are TRBV7-2 and TRBJ2-1; D may correspond to TRBD1 or TRBD2 (5 bases each). Between the trimmed V and J ends, which lost 0 bases and 4 bases, there was a span of 13 bases. The CDR3 covers 16 residues. CDR1 is SGHTA and CDR2 is FQGNSA in the germline V gene. Drawing the rest from reference TRBV7-2 and TRBJ2-1, the complete variable domain is GAGVSQSPSNKVTEKGKDVELRCDPISGHTALYWYRQSLGQGLEFLIYFQGNSAPDKSGLPSDRFSAERTGGSVSTLTIQRTQQEDSAVYLCASSLAWDPIYNEQFFGPGTRLTVL.

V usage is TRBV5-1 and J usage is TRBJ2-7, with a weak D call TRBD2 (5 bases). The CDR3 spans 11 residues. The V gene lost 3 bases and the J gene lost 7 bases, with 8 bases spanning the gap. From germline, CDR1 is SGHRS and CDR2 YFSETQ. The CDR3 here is CASSSRGEQYF. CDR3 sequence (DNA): TGCGCCAGCAGCTCCCGAGGGGAGCAGTACTTC.

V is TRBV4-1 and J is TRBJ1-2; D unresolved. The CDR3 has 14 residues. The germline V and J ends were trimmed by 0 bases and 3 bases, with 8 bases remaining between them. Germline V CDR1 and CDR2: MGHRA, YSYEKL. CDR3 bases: TGCGCCAGCAGCCAAGATGTTCGGGACTATGGCTACACCTTC. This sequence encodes CASSQDVRDYGYTF.

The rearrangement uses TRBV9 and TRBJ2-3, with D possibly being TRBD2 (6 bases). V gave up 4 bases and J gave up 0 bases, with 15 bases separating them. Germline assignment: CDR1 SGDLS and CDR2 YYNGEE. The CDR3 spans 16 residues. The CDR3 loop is CASSPRRGISTDTQYF. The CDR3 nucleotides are TGTGCCAGCAGCCCGCGGCGGGGTATTAGCACAGATACGCAGTATTTT.

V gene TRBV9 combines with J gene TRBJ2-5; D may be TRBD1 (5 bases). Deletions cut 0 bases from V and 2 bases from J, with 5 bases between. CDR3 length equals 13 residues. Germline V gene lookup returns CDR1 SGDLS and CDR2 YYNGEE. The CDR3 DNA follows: TGTGCCAGCAGCGTAGGGACACAAGAGACCCAGTACTTC. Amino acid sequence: CASSVGTQETQYF. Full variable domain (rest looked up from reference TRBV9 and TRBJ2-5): DSGVTQTPKHLITATGQRVTLRCSPRSGDLSVYWYQQSLDQGLQFLIQYYNGEERAKGNILERFSAQQFPDLHSELNLSSLELGDSALYFCASSVGTQETQYFGPGTRLLVL.

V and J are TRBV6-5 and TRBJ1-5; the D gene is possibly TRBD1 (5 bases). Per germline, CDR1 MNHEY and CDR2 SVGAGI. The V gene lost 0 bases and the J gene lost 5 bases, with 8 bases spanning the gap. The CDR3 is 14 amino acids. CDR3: CASSYSSGHQPQHF. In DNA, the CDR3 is TGTGCCAGCAGTTACTCATCGGGGCATCAGCCCCAGCATTTT.